This T cell receptor beta chain derives from a study of T-cell memory formation after mild COVID-19. A word on this clonotype: The target antigen is unknown.

General study points: Clones shrinking between day 15 and 85 showed a balanced CD4/CD8 split, and those that grew later tilted toward CD4+. Whether day 37 second-wave clones are SARS-CoV-2-specific was not confirmed. A subset of responding clones appeared in pre-infection memory, suggesting cross-reactive memory joined.

Germline V CDR1 and CDR2: ENHRY, SYGVKD. The V and J ends lost 10 bases and 2 bases respectively, with 13 bases between them. CDR3 length: 13 residues. TCR alpha and TCR beta cDNA libraries with sample barcodes and UMIs came from 5'RACE using constant-segment primers. TCRdb re-called the 5' RACE reads through MiXCR, storing one row per CDR3 protein. Here the sample spans about 290,000 distinct CDR3 sequences, approximately 15% being singletons. The receptor was derived from a man aged 18 to 29 who had mild COVID-19 (a few samples of this study predate the infection). Cell type and time point are not known. V usage is TRBV10-3 and J usage is TRBJ2-3; the D gene is possibly TRBD2 (7 bases). Sequencing was done on a sample of PBMCs or a T cell subset sorted from them (not recorded which). CDR3 residues: CATSGGPTDTQYF. CDR3 nucleotides: TGTGCCACTTCGGGGGGCCCCACAGATACGCAGTATTTT.